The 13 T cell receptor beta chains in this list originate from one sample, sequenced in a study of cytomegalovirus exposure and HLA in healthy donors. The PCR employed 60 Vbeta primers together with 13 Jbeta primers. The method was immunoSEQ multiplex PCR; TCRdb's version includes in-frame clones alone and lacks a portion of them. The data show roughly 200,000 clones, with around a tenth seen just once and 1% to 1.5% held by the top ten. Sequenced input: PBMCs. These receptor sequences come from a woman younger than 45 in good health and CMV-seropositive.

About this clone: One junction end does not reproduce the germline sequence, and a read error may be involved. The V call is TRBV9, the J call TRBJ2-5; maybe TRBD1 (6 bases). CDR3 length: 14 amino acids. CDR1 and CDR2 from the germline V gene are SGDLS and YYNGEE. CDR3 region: CASSVTGLQEAQYF. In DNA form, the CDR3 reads TGTGCCAGCAGCGTGACAGGCCTCCAAGAGGCCCAGTACTTC.

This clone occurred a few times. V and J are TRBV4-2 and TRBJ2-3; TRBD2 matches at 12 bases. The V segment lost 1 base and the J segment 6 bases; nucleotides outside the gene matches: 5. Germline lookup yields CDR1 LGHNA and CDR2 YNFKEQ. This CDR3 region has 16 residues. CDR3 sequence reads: CASSQGASGRGDTQYF. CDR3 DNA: TGTGCCAGCAGCCAAGGTGCTAGCGGGAGGGGCGATACGCAGTATTTT.

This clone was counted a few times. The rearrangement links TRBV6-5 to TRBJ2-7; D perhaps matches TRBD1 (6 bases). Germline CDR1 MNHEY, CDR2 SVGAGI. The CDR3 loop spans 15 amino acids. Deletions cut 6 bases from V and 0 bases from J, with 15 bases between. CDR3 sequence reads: CASSPGGRGSYEQYF. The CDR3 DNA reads TGTGCCAGCAGCCCAGGAGGCAGGGGCTCCTACGAGCAGTACTTC.

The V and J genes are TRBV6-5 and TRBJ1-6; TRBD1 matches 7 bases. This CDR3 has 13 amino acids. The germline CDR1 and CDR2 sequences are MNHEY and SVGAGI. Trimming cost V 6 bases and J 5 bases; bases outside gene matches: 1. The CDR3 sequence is CASRTGHNSPLHF. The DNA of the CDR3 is TGTGCCAGCAGGACAGGGCATAATTCACCCCTCCACTTT.

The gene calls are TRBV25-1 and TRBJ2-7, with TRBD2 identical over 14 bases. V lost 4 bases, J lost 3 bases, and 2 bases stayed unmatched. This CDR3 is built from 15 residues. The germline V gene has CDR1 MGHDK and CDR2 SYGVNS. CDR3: CASSAGTSGSYEQYF. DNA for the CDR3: TGTGCCAGCAGTGCGGGGACTAGCGGGAGCTACGAGCAGTACTTC.

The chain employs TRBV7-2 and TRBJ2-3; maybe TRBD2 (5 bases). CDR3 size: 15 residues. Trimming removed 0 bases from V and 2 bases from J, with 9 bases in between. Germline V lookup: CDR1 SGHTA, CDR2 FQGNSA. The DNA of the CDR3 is TGTGCCAGCAGCTTAGCCGGGGTGCACACAGATACGCAGTATTTT. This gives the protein CASSLAGVHTDTQYF.

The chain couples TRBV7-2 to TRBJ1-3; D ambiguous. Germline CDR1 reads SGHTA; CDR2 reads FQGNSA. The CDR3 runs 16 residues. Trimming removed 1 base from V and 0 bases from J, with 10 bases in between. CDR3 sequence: CASSLGGGLSGNTIYF. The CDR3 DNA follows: TGTGCCAGCAGCTTAGGAGGAGGGCTCTCTGGAAACACCATATATTTT. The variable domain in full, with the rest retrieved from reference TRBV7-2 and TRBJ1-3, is GAGVSQSPSNKVTEKGKDVELRCDPISGHTALYWYRQSLGQGLEFLIYFQGNSAPDKSGLPSDRFSAERTGGSVSTLTIQRTQQEDSAVYLCASSLGGGLSGNTIYFGEGSWLTVV.

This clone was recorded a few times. In DNA form, the CDR3 reads TGTGCCAGCAGTAACCCCAGTACAGGGTCCTACGAGCAGTACTTC. This encodes CASSNPSTGSYEQYF. The chain recombines TRBV6-5 with TRBJ2-7; D might be TRBD1 (6 bases). The CDR3 covers 15 residues. V was clipped by 5 bases and J by 1 base, with 15 bases between them. CDR1 is MNHEY, CDR2 SVGAGI, per germline.

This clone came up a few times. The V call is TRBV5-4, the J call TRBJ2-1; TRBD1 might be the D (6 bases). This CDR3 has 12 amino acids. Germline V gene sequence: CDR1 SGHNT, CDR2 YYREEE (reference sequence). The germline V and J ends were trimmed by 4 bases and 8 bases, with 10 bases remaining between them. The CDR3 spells CASSPGQHEQFF. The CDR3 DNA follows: TGTGCCAGCAGCCCCGGACAGCATGAGCAGTTCTTC.

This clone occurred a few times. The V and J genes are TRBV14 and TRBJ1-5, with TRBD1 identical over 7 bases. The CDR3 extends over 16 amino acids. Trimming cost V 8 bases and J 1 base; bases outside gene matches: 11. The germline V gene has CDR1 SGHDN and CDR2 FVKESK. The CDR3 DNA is TGTGCCAGCCACCACCCCCTGGGACAGAGCAATCAGCCCCAGCATTTT. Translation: CASHHPLGQSNQPQHF.

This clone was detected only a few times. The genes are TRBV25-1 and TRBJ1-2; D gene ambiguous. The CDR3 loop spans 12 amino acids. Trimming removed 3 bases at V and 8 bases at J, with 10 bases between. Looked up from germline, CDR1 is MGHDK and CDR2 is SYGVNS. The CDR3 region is CASSDIQRGYTF. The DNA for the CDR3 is TGTGCCAGCAGTGATATTCAGAGGGGCTACACCTTC.

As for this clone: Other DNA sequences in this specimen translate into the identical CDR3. The CDR3 region is CASSTTDTQYF. In DNA, the CDR3 is TGTGCCAGTAGTACAACAGATACGCAGTATTTT. The chain uses TRBV19 and TRBJ2-3; D gene ambiguous. CDR3 length equals 11 residues. V lost 4 bases and J lost 3, with 2 bases in between. Per the germline V gene, CDR1 is LNHDA and CDR2 is SQIVND (reference sequence).

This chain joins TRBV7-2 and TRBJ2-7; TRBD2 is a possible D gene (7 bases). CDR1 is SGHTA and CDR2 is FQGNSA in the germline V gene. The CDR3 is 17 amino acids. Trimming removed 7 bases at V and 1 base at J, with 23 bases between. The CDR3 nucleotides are TGTGCCAGCACGAGAGATTTGGCGCGGGGGCTATCCTACGAGCAGTACTTC. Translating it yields CASTRDLARGLSYEQYF.